Each of the 9 T cell receptor beta chains below was sequenced from the same sample in a study of cytomegalovirus exposure and HLA in healthy donors. The PCR used 60 Vbeta and 13 Jbeta primers. The protocol was immunoSEQ multiplex PCR, while the TCRdb copy is restricted to in-frame clones and leaves out a portion. The sample contains 180,000 or so clones, 75% of which appear only once. Sequencing was performed on PBMCs. The receptors come from a middle-aged woman in good health and CMV-seropositive.

This clone was counted only a few times. The gene calls are TRBV9 and TRBJ2-5; D possibly corresponds to TRBD1 (5 bases). The V end lost 4 bases, the J end lost 4 bases, and 11 bases lay between the germline ends. This CDR3 spans 13 amino acids. Germline CDR1 and CDR2: SGDLS and YYNGEE. The CDR3 bases are TGTGCCAGCAGCTACTTGACAGCAGAGACCCAGTACTTC. As protein: CASSYLTAETQYF.

The chain links TRBV7-9 to TRBJ1-2; 7 positions agree with TRBD1. In germline, CDR1 is SEHNR, CDR2 FQNEAQ (reference sequence). Unmatched junction bases numbered 2, after V lost 3 bases and J lost 1 base. The CDR3 spans 14 residues. CDR3 residues: CASSLTGINYGYTF. As DNA, the CDR3 is TGTGCCAGCAGCTTGACAGGGATTAACTATGGCTACACCTTC.

The rearrangement uses TRBV7-9 and TRBJ2-3, with 7 bases fitting TRBD2. Germline CDR1 reads SEHNR; CDR2 reads FQNEAQ (reference sequence). This CDR3 has 15 residues. The V and J ends lost 1 base and 2 bases, in that order; junction bases with no gene match: 3. The CDR3: CASSLGLAVTDTQYF. In DNA form, the CDR3 reads TGTGCCAGCAGCTTAGGGCTAGCGGTCACAGATACGCAGTATTTT.

The chain links TRBV7-6 to TRBJ2-3; D perhaps matches TRBD1 (6 bases). From germline, CDR1 is SGHVS and CDR2 FNYEAQ. Deletions cut 4 bases from V and 1 base from J, with 12 bases between. The CDR3 totals 15 residues. CDR3 nucleotides: TGTGCCAGCAGCTCACCTCGGACAGGCACAGATACGCAGTATTTT. It codes for CASSSPRTGTDTQYF. The full variable domain, with the rest looked up from reference TRBV7-6 and TRBJ2-3, is GAGVSQSPRYKVTKRGQDVALRCDPISGHVSLYWYRQALGQGPEFLTYFNYEAQQDKSGLPNDRFSAERPEGSISTLTIQRTEQRDSAMYRCASSSPRTGTDTQYFGPGTRLTVL.

This clone was seen once. This CDR3 is CATSRVREGLYEQYF. The CDR3 coding sequence is TGTGCCACCAGCAGGGTGAGGGAGGGCCTCTACGAGCAGTACTTC. V usage is TRBV15 and J usage is TRBJ2-7; 7 positions match TRBD2. With 3 bases clipped from V and 3 bases from J, the junction kept 8 bases outside the gene matches. This CDR3 contains 15 residues. Germline loops: CDR1 LNHNV, CDR2 YYDKDF (reference sequence).

This clone was observed a few times. The V call is TRBV9, the J call TRBJ2-3; maybe TRBD2 (6 bases). The CDR3 is 16 residues long. V was shortened by 0 bases and J by 0 bases, with 11 bases between the two germline ends. Germline loops: CDR1 SGDLS, CDR2 YYNGEE. CDR3 coding DNA: TGTGCCAGCAGCGTAGAGTGGGAGGTTAGCACAGATACGCAGTATTTT. Its protein product is CASSVEWEVSTDTQYF.

This clone appeared a few times. The chain has TRBV13 and TRBJ2-1; 8 bases line up with TRBD2. The trim removed 5 bases at V and 4 bases at J, leaving 7 bases unmatched. Germline V lookup: CDR1 PRHDT, CDR2 FYEKMQ (reference sequence). The CDR3 sequence is 15 residues long. CDR3 DNA: TGTGCCAGCAGCCGCGCCCTAGCGGGTTACAATGAGCAGTTCTTC. Translation: CASSRALAGYNEQFF. The entire variable domain, with the rest obtained from reference TRBV13 and TRBJ2-1, is as follows: AAGVIQSPRHLIKEKRETATLKCYPIPRHDTVYWYQQGPGQDPQFLISFYEKMQSDKGSIPDRFSAQQFSDYHSELNMSSLELGDSALYFCASSRALAGYNEQFFGPGTRLTVL.

This chain connects TRBV6-5 to TRBJ2-6; tentative D call: TRBD1 (6 bases). CDR3 length: 15 amino acids. CDR1 MNHEY and CDR2 SVGAGI come from the germline V gene. V lost 6 bases to trimming and J lost 2 bases, with 11 bases between them. The CDR3 sequence is CASSGQYAGANVLTF. The CDR3 bases are TGTGCCAGCAGCGGACAGTATGCTGGGGCCAACGTCCTGACTTTC.

The chain carries TRBV7-2 and TRBJ2-5; 7 positions agree with TRBD1. The CDR3 consists of 16 residues. CDR1 SGHTA and CDR2 FQGNSA come from the germline V gene. J was trimmed by 1 base and V by 1 base; bases with no gene match: 6. The CDR3 spells CASSLGPRQGQETQYF. The CDR3 bases are TGTGCCAGCAGCTTAGGACCCAGACAGGGCCAAGAGACCCAGTACTTC. Supplemented by reference TRBV7-2 and TRBJ2-5, the full variable domain reads GAGVSQSPSNKVTEKGKDVELRCDPISGHTALYWYRQSLGQGLEFLIYFQGNSAPDKSGLPSDRFSAERTGGSVSTLTIQRTQQEDSAVYLCASSLGPRQGQETQYFGPGTRLLVL.